This entry lists 26 T cell receptor beta chains sequenced from one sample in a study of patients and donors after allogeneic stem cell transplantation. One entry per CDR3 protein results from TCRdb running MiXCR on the RT-PCR reads. The repertoire holds 150,000 to 200,000 distinct CDR3 sequences, with approximately 24% as singletons. The sequencing sample was made of blood, either unsorted or a sorted T cell fraction (not recorded which). The receptors come from a human donor who was either an allogeneic HSCT recipient or a stem cell or donor lymphocyte infusion donor (not recorded which). It is not recorded whose cells these are; they may come from a transplant donor.

This clonotype was counted many times. V usage is TRBV15 and J usage is TRBJ2-3, with TRBD1 as a possible D gene (5 bases). The CDR3 runs to 15 residues. V was pared by 0 bases and J by 6 bases, with 13 bases between. CDR1 is LNHNV, CDR2 YYDKDF, per germline (reference sequence). The CDR3, as DNA: TGTGCCACCAGCAGAGATTACCCAGGGTCCGATACGCAGTATTTT. It specifies CATSRDYPGSDTQYF.

This chain connects TRBV20-1 to TRBJ2-3; D might be TRBD2 (5 bases). V lost 0 bases, J lost 0 bases, and 10 bases lay in between. From germline, CDR1 is DFQATT and CDR2 SNEGSKA (reference sequence). The CDR3 consists of 15 residues. In DNA, the CDR3 is TGCAGTGCTAGAGATCGAGCGGAAAGCACAGATACGCAGTATTTT. Translated: CSARDRAESTDTQYF.

This clonotype was detected a few times. This chain's CDR3 is CASSYNSQGRNYGYTF. CDR3 in DNA: TGTGCCAGCAGTTATAACTCGCAGGGGCGTAACTATGGCTACACCTTC. The J gene is TRBJ1-2, the V gene TRBV6-2 or TRBV6-3; TRBD1 might be the D (6 bases). With 3 bases removed from V and 1 base from J, the gap between germline ends came to 15 bases. The germline V gene has CDR1 MNHEY and CDR2 SVGEGT. The CDR3 is 16 amino acids.

Only a few counts were recorded for this clonotype. The chain has TRBV5-6 and TRBJ1-1; D is perhaps TRBD1 (5 bases). Germline loops: CDR1 SGHDT, CDR2 YYEEEE. With 1 base removed from V and 6 bases from J, the gap between germline ends came to 13 bases. CDR3 length: 14 residues. In DNA, the CDR3 is TGTGCCAGCAGCTTGTGGGCAGGGTCGGCTGAAGCTTTCTTT. Translated, it gives CASSLWAGSAEAFF. The whole variable domain, remainder taken from reference TRBV5-6 and TRBJ1-1, is DAGVTQSPTHLIKTRGQQVTLRCSPKSGHDTVSWYQQALGQGPQFIFQYYEEEERQRGNFPDRFSGHQFPNYSSELNVNALLLGDSALYLCASSLWAGSAEAFFGQGTRLTVV.

The chain couples TRBV3-1 to TRBJ2-7; the D is unclear. This CDR3 region has 14 residues. Per the germline V gene, CDR1 is LGHDT and CDR2 is YNNKEL (reference sequence). Trimming stripped 4 bases from V and 6 bases from J, with 16 bases between. This CDR3 is CASSLLKGNSEQYF. For the CDR3, the DNA is TGTGCCAGCAGCCTCTTAAAAGGAAACAGCGAGCAGTACTTC.

The gene calls are TRBV12-3 or TRBV12-4 and TRBJ1-6; 10 bases line up with TRBD1. The CDR3 totals 16 residues. V dropped 6 bases and J dropped 10; count of bases not matched to a gene: 12. In DNA form, the CDR3 reads TGTGCCAGCAGACCGGGCCGGGACAGGGGACGCTCACCCCTCCACTTT. Its protein product is CASRPGRDRGRSPLHF.

J is TRBJ2-7 and V is TRBV10-3, with 8 positions matching TRBD1. The CDR3 runs to 14 residues. From germline, CDR1 is ENHRY and CDR2 SYGVKD. V shed 6 bases, J shed 2 bases, and the junction held 6 bases outside the gene matches. CDR3 residues: CAISSGTGPYEQYF. CDR3 DNA sequence: TGTGCCATCAGCTCCGGGACAGGACCCTACGAGCAGTACTTC.

This chain links TRBV4-3 with TRBJ2-1, with 12 bases fitting TRBD2. The CDR3 length is 16 residues. The J segment lost 4 bases and the V segment lost 2 bases, leaving 3 bases of the junction unmatched. The germline V gene encodes CDR1 LGHNA and CDR2 YSLEER. The CDR3 region is CASSQRLAGAYNEQFF. CDR3 coding DNA: TGCGCCAGCAGCCAACGACTAGCGGGAGCTTACAATGAGCAGTTCTTC.

This clonotype was seen a few times. J is TRBJ2-7 and V is TRBV29-1; D may match TRBD1 or TRBD2 (6 bases each). Germline CDR1 SQVTM, CDR2 ANQGSEA. This CDR3 spans 13 amino acids. V gave up 4 bases and J gave up 3 bases, with 13 bases separating them. CDR3 amino acids: CSVGAGEVYEQYF. The CDR3 coding sequence is TGCAGCGTTGGGGCAGGGGAGGTCTACGAGCAGTACTTC.

This clonotype came up a few times. V and J are TRBV12-3 or TRBV12-4 and TRBJ2-1, with TRBD2 identical over 10 bases. The length of the CDR3 is 15 residues. The junction had 4 bases not matched to a gene; V was cut back by 6 bases and J by 2 bases. The chain's CDR3 is CASRRSGRAYNEQFF. In DNA, the CDR3 is TGTGCCAGCAGAAGGAGCGGGAGGGCCTACAATGAGCAGTTCTTC.

This chain links TRBV5-1 with TRBJ2-3; unclear D gene. Trimming left V 2 bases short and J 5 bases short, with 12 bases between. The CDR3 runs 14 residues. Germline V CDR1 and CDR2: SGHRS, YFSETQ. For the CDR3, the DNA is TGCGCCAGCAGCTTCTCTACCGCGATAGATACGCAGTATTTT. Protein sequence: CASSFSTAIDTQYF.

The rearrangement joins TRBV12-3 or TRBV12-4 to TRBJ2-1, with D uncertain. The ends were cut back, 8 bases at V and 8 bases at J, with 10 bases in the middle. The CDR3 has 11 amino acids. The CDR3 nucleotides read TGTGCCAGCGGCAGGCAGTATGAGCAGTTCTTC. Its translation is CASGRQYEQFF.

The J gene is TRBJ2-5, the V gene TRBV12-3 or TRBV12-4; 10 bases agree with TRBD1. The CDR3 extends over 14 amino acids. V shed 6 bases, J shed 5 bases, and the junction held 6 bases outside the gene matches. The CDR3 here is CASSPTGGLETQYF. In DNA form, the CDR3 reads TGTGCCAGCAGCCCGACAGGGGGCTTGGAGACCCAGTACTTC.

This clonotype is classed as medium-sized. The chain is built from TRBV7-2 and TRBJ1-2; D remains ambiguous. CDR1 is SGHTA, CDR2 FQGNSA, per germline. CDR3 length: 15 amino acids. The ends were cut back, 2 bases at V and 4 bases at J, with 14 bases in the middle. CDR3 in amino acids: CASSLSLLGIYGYTF. The CDR3 DNA is TGTGCCAGCAGCTTATCCCTTTTGGGGATCTATGGCTACACCTTC.

The V and J genes are TRBV29-1 and TRBJ2-7; D perhaps matches TRBD1 (6 bases). CDR3 length equals 13 residues. CDR1 is SQVTM, CDR2 ANQGSEA, per germline. V lost 6 bases to trimming and J lost 0 bases, with 12 bases between them. The DNA of the CDR3 is TGCAGCGTCCGGGCAGGGGACTCCTACGAGCAGTACTTC. Translated, it gives CSVRAGDSYEQYF.

This clonotype has just a few counts. J is TRBJ1-1 and V is TRBV28; TRBD1 might be the D (5 bases). Germline V lookup: CDR1 MDHEN, CDR2 SYDVKM. This CDR3 is 18 amino acids long. Trimming took 6 bases from V and 0 from J, leaving 23 bases between them. This CDR3 is CASSKSRDGGRMNTEAFF. In DNA form, the CDR3 reads TGTGCCAGCAGCAAATCCCGGGACGGAGGCCGTATGAACACTGAAGCTTTCTTT.

A few counts support this clonotype. The junction departs from the called germline gene at one end, perhaps through a read error. This sequence joins TRBV28 and TRBJ2-2; D is possibly TRBD1 (8 bases). Germline loops: CDR1 MDHEN, CDR2 SYDVKM. The CDR3 runs 18 residues. The CDR3 protein is CASSRGGQAERNPGELFF. CDR3 bases: TGTGCCAGCAGTAGGGGGGGACAGGCTGAGAGGAACCCCGGGGAGCTGTTTTTT.

This chain uses TRBV4-3 with TRBJ2-3; D might be TRBD1 (5 bases). This CDR3 is 14 amino acids long. Germline CDR1 is LGHNA and CDR2 is YSLEER. V lost 5 bases to trimming and J lost 3 bases, with 12 bases between them. Here the CDR3 reads CASSRIRGTDTQYF. The CDR3 nucleotides are TGCGCCAGCAGCAGGATAAGGGGTACAGATACGCAGTATTTT.

This chain links TRBV24-1 with TRBJ2-2, with D uncertain. Looked up from germline, CDR1 is KGHDR and CDR2 is SFDVKD. V gave up 2 bases and J gave up 0 bases, with 6 bases separating them. The length of the CDR3 is 15 residues. The CDR3 DNA sequence: TGTGCCACCAGTGATTCCAGTGCGAACACCGGGGAGCTGTTTTTT. It specifies CATSDSSANTGELFF.

The CDR3 DNA sequence: TGCAGTGCTAGAGATCGAAGGAGCGGCTCCTACAATGAGCAGTTCTTC. Residues: CSARDRRSGSYNEQFF. The chain joins TRBV20-1 to TRBJ2-1; tentatively, D is TRBD2 (5 bases). V was shortened by 0 bases and J by 0 bases, with 12 bases between the two germline ends. CDR3 length: 16 amino acids. Germline V gene data show CDR1 as DFQATT and CDR2 as SNEGSKA (reference sequence).

This clonotype was seen more than once but under ten times. This rearrangement joins TRBV6-2 or TRBV6-3 to TRBJ1-4, with D perhaps matching TRBD1 (5 bases). Germline CDR1 and CDR2: MNHEY and SVGEGT. Trimming took off 5 bases at V and 5 bases at J, with 24 bases between the two ends. The CDR3 is made up of 18 amino acids. CDR3 residues: CASSLLPGLRPGNEKLFF. Written as DNA, the CDR3 is TGTGCCAGCAGTCTCCTTCCGGGACTCAGGCCCGGGAATGAAAAACTGTTTTTT.

CDR3 nucleotides: TGTGCCAGCAGTTTGTCGACAGGGGGCGGGGATACGCAGTATTTT. It is translated as CASSLSTGGGDTQYF. V and J are TRBV27 and TRBJ2-3, with TRBD1 matching 10 bases. The V segment lost 3 bases and the J segment 6 bases; nucleotides outside the gene matches: 6. The CDR3 runs 15 residues. CDR1 is MNHEY, CDR2 SMNVEV, per germline (reference sequence).

This clonotype appeared a few times. CDR3 coding DNA: TGCAGTGCTCCTCCGAGGACTAGCGGGAACAATGAGCAGTTCTTC. It codes for CSAPPRTSGNNEQFF. This chain connects TRBV20-1 to TRBJ2-1, with TRBD2 matching 12 bases. Germline-derived CDR1 and CDR2 are DFQATT and SNEGSKA (reference sequence). V was pared by 5 bases and J by 5 bases, with 7 bases of the junction left unmatched. This CDR3 spans 15 amino acids.

This clonotype was seen only a few times. This chain connects TRBV20-1 to TRBJ2-1, with TRBD2 identical over 8 bases. Trimming at V came to 8 bases and at J to 3 bases, leaving 12 bases not matched to a gene. This CDR3 comprises 15 residues. Germline-derived CDR1 and CDR2 are DFQATT and SNEGSKA (reference sequence). This CDR3 reads CSMQSGGDNYNEQFF. CDR3 sequence (DNA): TGCAGTATGCAAAGCGGGGGCGATAACTACAATGAGCAGTTCTTC.

In this sample, this clonotype turned up a few times. The chain carries TRBV10-3 and TRBJ1-1, with D uncertain. The CDR3 length is 13 residues. From germline, CDR1 is ENHRY and CDR2 SYGVKD. V gave up 0 bases and J gave up 1 base, with 3 bases separating them. In DNA, the CDR3 is TGTGCCATCAGTGAGTCCGGGAACACTGAAGCTTTCTTT. Translating gives CAISESGNTEAFF.

This clonotype was observed a few times. This rearrangement joins TRBV9 to TRBJ2-1; maybe TRBD1 (5 bases). The V and J ends lost 4 bases and 0 bases respectively, with 14 bases between them. From germline, CDR1 is SGDLS and CDR2 YYNGEE. CDR3 length: 16 amino acids. Here the CDR3 DNA reads TGTGCCAGCAGCCTCCGAAGTGGGGCCTCCTACAATGAGCAGTTCTTC. It is translated as CASSLRSGASYNEQFF.